These 7 T cell receptor beta chains were all obtained from the same sample, sequenced in a study of cytomegalovirus exposure and HLA in healthy donors. Primers: 60 Vbeta forward and 13 Jbeta reverse. The repertoire was sequenced with immunoSEQ multiplex PCR; TCRdb's copy has only in-frame clones and lacks some. The table shows about 160,000 clones, with 84% occurring only once. Sequenced: PBMCs. These receptors all stem from a man aged 25-45 years in good health and CMV-seronegative.

This chain links TRBV30 with TRBJ2-3, with TRBD1 matching over 8 bases. CDR1 GTSNPN and CDR2 SVGIG come from the germline V gene (reference sequence). The CDR3 extends over 13 amino acids. Losses at the gene ends were 8 bases for V and 2 bases for J; bases not matched to a gene: 6. CDR3 sequence: CATRDRPTDTQYF. As DNA, the CDR3 is TGTGCCACCCGGGACAGGCCCACAGATACGCAGTATTTT.

This chain connects TRBV27 to TRBJ2-7; 9 bases align to TRBD1. The CDR3 spans 16 residues. With V trimmed by 0 bases and J by 4 bases, 7 bases remained unmatched. Per germline, CDR1 MNHEY and CDR2 SMNVEV (reference sequence). The CDR3 bases are TGTGCCAGCAGTTTATCCCCCGGGACAGGGTATTACGAGCAGTACTTC. It specifies CASSLSPGTGYYEQYF.

This chain joins TRBV18 and TRBJ1-2, with a possible D match to TRBD1 (6 bases). Germline V CDR1 and CDR2: KGHSH, LQKENI. V dropped 5 bases and J dropped 3 bases, with 16 bases sitting between them. The CDR3 consists of 15 residues. CDR3 in DNA: TGTGCCAGCTCAACACGGAAACAGGGTCACTATGGCTACACCTTC. This codes for CASSTRKQGHYGYTF.

V gene TRBV6-6 combines with J gene TRBJ2-7; weak D call: TRBD1 (7 bases). This CDR3 is 15 amino acids long. Trimming stripped 6 bases from V and 5 bases from J, with 20 bases between. Germline CDR1 is MNHNY and CDR2 is SVGAGI (reference sequence). The DNA of the CDR3 is TGTGCCAGCAGACCCACCCGGGGGACAGAGGACGAGCAGTACTTC. The encoded protein is CASRPTRGTEDEQYF.

J is TRBJ1-2 and V is TRBV11-3, with D possibly matching TRBD1 (6 bases). The CDR3 extends over 15 amino acids. The germline gives CDR1 SGHNT, CDR2 YENEEA. Between the trimmed V and J ends, which lost 4 bases and 4 bases, there was a span of 16 bases. This CDR3 is CASSSLGGLGYGYTF. The CDR3 DNA reads as TGTGCCAGCAGCTCCTTGGGGGGGCTAGGCTATGGCTACACCTTC.

The V and J genes are TRBV2 and TRBJ2-1; 10 positions agree with TRBD2. CDR3 length: 15 residues. CDR1 is SNHLY, CDR2 FYNNEI, per germline. V gave up 7 bases and J gave up 0 bases; unmatched junction bases: 3. This chain's CDR3 is CASKGLADSYNEQFF. The DNA for the CDR3 is TGTGCCAGCAAAGGACTAGCGGACTCCTACAATGAGCAGTTCTTC. Full variable domain (remainder filled in from reference TRBV2 and TRBJ2-1): EPEVTQTPSHQVTQMGQEVILRCVPISNHLYFYWYRQILGQKVEFLVSFYNNEISEKSEIFDDQFSVERPDGSNFTLKIRSTKLEDSAMYFCASKGLADSYNEQFFGPGTRLTVL.

This clone appeared a few times. The genes are TRBV10-3 and TRBJ1-2, with D tentatively TRBD1 (6 bases). The germline V gene has CDR1 ENHRY and CDR2 SYGVKD. With 2 bases removed from V and 5 bases from J, the gap between germline ends came to 18 bases. This CDR3 spans 16 amino acids. The CDR3 loop is CAISEPKGTTMYGYTF. CDR3 nucleotide sequence: TGTGCCATCAGTGAGCCCAAAGGGACAACGATGTATGGCTACACCTTC.